Listed below are T cell receptor beta chains from one sample, sequenced in a study of blood T cell repertoires in COVID-19. The method was immunoSEQ multiplex PCR; TCRdb's version includes in-frame clones alone and lacks a portion of them. Of 210,000 or so clones in the sample, less than 90% are singletons; the top ten hold around 18%. Sequenced input: peripheral blood. The receptor source for this set is an elderly woman with active or convalescent COVID-19. Both conserved end residues are part of each CDR3. Fields, in order: clone size, V gene, D gene, J gene, CDR3 protein, CDR3 DNA. The D gene is left open where the match is weak. Size tells how often a clone was seen (once, few, many) or the class of an expanded clone, and some rows leave it out.

>NA|TRBV5-1|TRBD1|TRBJ2-3
CASSDHSTGQGGDTQYF
TGCGCCAGCAGCGACCATAGCACCGGACAGGGTGGGGATACGCAGTATTTT
>NA|TRBV5-1|TRBD2|TRBJ2-1
CASSYGTSLTEQFF
TGCGCCAGCAGCTACGGGACTAGCCTCACTGAGCAGTTCTTC
>NA|TRBV5-1|NA|TRBJ2-5
CASSTQGTETQYF
TGCGCCAGCAGCACTCAGGGTACGGAGACCCAGTACTTC
>NA|TRBV19|TRBD1|TRBJ1-5
CASSKRQGWAPQHF
TGTGCCAGTAGTAAGCGACAGGGTTGGGCGCCCCAGCATTTT
>NA|TRBV24-1|TRBD1|TRBJ1-2
CATSDPTGTGGGYTF
TGTGCCACCAGTGACCCTACCGGGACAGGTGGCGGCTACACCTTC
>NA|TRBV28|NA|TRBJ1-2
CASSFGGFNYGYTF
TGTGCCAGCAGTTTCGGGGGGTTTAACTATGGCTACACCTTC
>NA|TRBV13|TRBD1|TRBJ2-5
CASSLGLDRVRETQYF
TGTGCCAGCAGCTTAGGCCTTGACAGGGTCAGGGAGACCCAGTACTTC
>NA|TRBV4-2|TRBD1|TRBJ2-2
CASSRHRGTGELFF
TGTGCCAGCAGCCGACACAGGGGCACCGGGGAGCTGTTTTTT
>NA|TRBV7-2|NA|TRBJ1-5
CASSLEQDQPQHF
TGTGCCAGCAGCTTAGAACAGGATCAGCCCCAGCATTTT
>once|TRBV3-1/TRBV3-2|NA|TRBJ2-6
CASSQRKANVLTF
TGTGCCAGCAGCCAGCGAAAGGCCAACGTCCTGACTTTC
>few|TRBV6-2/TRBV6-3|NA|TRBJ2-7
CASSYMGVATGDYEQYF
TGTGCCAGCAGTTACATGGGGGTAGCAACGGGGGACTACGAGCAGTACTTC
>NA|TRBV27|NA|TRBJ2-3
CASSLKGRRSTDTQYF
TGTGCCAGCAGCCTAAAGGGGCGGCGGAGCACAGATACGCAGTATTTT
>NA|TRBV19|NA|TRBJ2-3
CASSLARGVADTQYF
TGTGCCAGTAGCCTAGCGAGAGGTGTGGCAGATACGCAGTATTTT
>NA|TRBV30|NA|TRBJ1-6
CAWNPGVGYNSPLHF
TGTGCCTGGAACCCGGGGGTCGGGTATAATTCACCCCTCCACTTT
>NA|TRBV7-2|TRBD2|TRBJ2-3
CASSLGRGGLDTQYF
TGTGCCAGCAGCTTAGGGCGGGGGGGCCTAGATACGCAGTATTTT
>few|TRBV19|NA|TRBJ1-3
CASSISVGNTIYF
TGTGCCAGTAGTATATCGGTCGGAAACACCATATATTTT
>NA|TRBV19|TRBD1|TRBJ1-6
CASSIRTGGGLSSPLHF
TGTGCCAGTAGTATCCGAACAGGGGGTGGCTTGAGTTCACCCCTCCACTTT
>NA|TRBV12-3/TRBV12-4|NA|TRBJ1-2
CASSPPERSGYTF
TGTGCCAGCAGCCCGCCGGAGCGGTCTGGCTACACCTTC
>NA|TRBV9|TRBD1|TRBJ1-1
CASSVRTGNTEAFF
TGTGCCAGCAGCGTTCGGACAGGTAACACTGAAGCTTTCTTT
>NA|TRBV25-1|NA|TRBJ1-6
CASSESSGVSPLHF
TGTGCCAGCAGTGAATCCTCAGGGGTTTCACCCCTCCACTTT
>once|TRBV5-1|TRBD1|TRBJ1-1
CASSLDFRGDTEAFF
TGCGCCAGCAGCTTGGATTTCAGGGGGGACACTGAAGCTTTCTTT
>once|TRBV7-6|NA|TRBJ2-2
CASSLDRNTGELFF
TGTGCCAGCAGCCTAGACAGAAACACCGGGGAGCTGTTTTTT
>NA|TRBV3-1/TRBV3-2|NA|TRBJ1-4
CASSLRGGEEKLFF
TGTGCCAGCAGCCTCCGGGGGGGGGAGGAAAAACTGTTTTTT
>few|TRBV19|TRBD1|TRBJ1-5
CASSIITAGGFNQPQHF
TGTGCCAGTAGTATAATTACGGCAGGGGGCTTCAATCAGCCCCAGCATTTT
>NA|TRBV7-6|NA|TRBJ2-5
CASSLVRGEETQYF
TGTGCCAGCAGCTTGGTAAGGGGCGAAGAGACCCAGTACTTC
>once|TRBV9|NA|TRBJ2-7
CASSPGHLEQYF
TGTGCCAGCAGCCCCGGACATCTTGAGCAGTACTTC
>few|TRBV11-2|TRBD1|TRBJ1-5
CASSTGVGQPQHF
TGTGCCAGCAGCACAGGGGTGGGCCAGCCCCAGCATTTT
>NA|TRBV5-4|NA|TRBJ2-7
CASSSSLAVLPYEQYF
TGTGCCAGCAGCTCGTCCTTAGCGGTACTTCCCTACGAGCAGTACTTC
>NA|TRBV5-6|NA|TRBJ2-5
CASSLDPGGGETQYF
TGTGCCAGCAGCTTGGACCCAGGTGGAGGAGAGACCCAGTACTTC
>NA|TRBV5-1|TRBD2|TRBJ2-2
CASSLARLAGAGELFF
TGCGCCAGCAGCTTGGCAAGGCTAGCGGGAGCCGGGGAGCTGTTTTTT
>NA|TRBV7-3|NA|TRBJ2-7
CASSLYAGARYEQYF
TGTGCCAGCAGCTTATATGCGGGGGCGAGATACGAGCAGTACTTC
>few|TRBV28|NA|TRBJ2-3
CASSSGHRTDTQYF
TGTGCCAGCAGTTCGGGACACCGCACAGATACGCAGTATTTT
>few|TRBV2|TRBD1|TRBJ1-5
CASSEADRDAPQHF
TGTGCCAGCAGTGAAGCGGACAGGGACGCGCCCCAGCATTTT